This T cell receptor beta chain was profiled in a study of beta chain features in type 1 diabetes. Overall study: The patient and healthy donor groups were comparable for age, gender and cell yields.

In this sample, this clone turned up a few times. Its antigen is not identified. Whole-study results and caveats: The cDNA sequencing approach could over-represent high-TCR-expressing cells. Any HLA type influence on TCRB rearrangement was left unresolved here.

What was sequenced were expressed TCRB transcripts, since all of the isolated RNA had been reverse transcribed. Generated by immunoSEQ multiplex PCR, the TCRdb table keeps only in-frame clones and is missing some. The sample lists a few hundred thousand clones, about 26% seen once, with approximately 4% in the top ten. The CDR3 consists of 15 residues. The V segment lost 6 bases and the J segment 5 bases; nucleotides outside the gene matches: 9. The germline V gene has CDR1 SGHAT and CDR2 FQNNGV. The sequence was collected from a man aged 30-40 years in good health. This sequence joins TRBV11-2 and TRBJ1-4, with TRBD1 matching 7 bases. Sequenced input: central memory CD4+ T cells from blood. The chain's CDR3 is CASRDDRVVNEKLFF. The DNA of the CDR3 is TGTGCCAGCAGGGACGACAGGGTAGTGAATGAAAAACTGTTTTTT.